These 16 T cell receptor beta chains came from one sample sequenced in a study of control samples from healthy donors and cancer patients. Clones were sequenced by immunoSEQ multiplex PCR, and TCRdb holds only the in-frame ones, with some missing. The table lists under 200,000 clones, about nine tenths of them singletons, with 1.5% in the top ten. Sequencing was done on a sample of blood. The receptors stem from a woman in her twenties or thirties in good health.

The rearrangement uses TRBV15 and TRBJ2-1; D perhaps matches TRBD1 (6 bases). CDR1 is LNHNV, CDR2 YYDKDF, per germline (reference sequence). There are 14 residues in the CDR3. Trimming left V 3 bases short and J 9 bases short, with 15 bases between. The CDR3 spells CATSRRNTGSEQFF. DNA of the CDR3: TGTGCCACCAGCAGGCGAAATACAGGGTCTGAGCAGTTCTTC.

In nucleotides, the CDR3 is TGTGCCAGCAGTCGGGACAGTGATAATTCACCCCTCCACTTT. Residues: CASSRDSDNSPLHF. The chain joins TRBV5-6 to TRBJ1-6; TRBD1 matches at 7 bases. The CDR3 sequence is 14 residues long. Germline V lookup: CDR1 SGHDT, CDR2 YYEEEE. Trimming removed 5 bases from V and 5 bases from J; junction bases left unmatched: 4.

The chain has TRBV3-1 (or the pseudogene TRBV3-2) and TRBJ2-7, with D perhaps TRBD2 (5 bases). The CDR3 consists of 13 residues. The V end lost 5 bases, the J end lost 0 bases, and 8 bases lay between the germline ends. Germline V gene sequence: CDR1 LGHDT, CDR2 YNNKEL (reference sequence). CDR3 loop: CASSAGISYEQYF. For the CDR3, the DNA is TGTGCCAGCAGCGCCGGGATCTCCTACGAGCAGTACTTC.

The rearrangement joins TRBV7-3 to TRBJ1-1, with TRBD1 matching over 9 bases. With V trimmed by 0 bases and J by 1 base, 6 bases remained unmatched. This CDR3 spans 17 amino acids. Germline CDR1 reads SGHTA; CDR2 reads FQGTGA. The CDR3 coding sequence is TGTGCCAGCAGCTTAACGGACAGGGGAGGGGCGAACACTGAAGCTTTCTTT. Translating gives CASSLTDRGGANTEAFF.

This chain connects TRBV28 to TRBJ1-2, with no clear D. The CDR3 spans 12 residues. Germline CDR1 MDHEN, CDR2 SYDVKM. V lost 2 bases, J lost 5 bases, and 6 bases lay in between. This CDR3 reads CASSLDVYGYTF. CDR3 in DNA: TGTGCCAGCAGTTTAGATGTGTATGGCTACACCTTC.

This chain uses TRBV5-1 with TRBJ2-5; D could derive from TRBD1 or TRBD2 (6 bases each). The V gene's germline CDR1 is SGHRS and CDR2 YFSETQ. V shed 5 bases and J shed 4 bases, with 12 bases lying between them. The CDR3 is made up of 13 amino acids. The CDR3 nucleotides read TGCGCCAGCAGACTTGGAGGGGGAGAGACCCAGTACTTC. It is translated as CASRLGGGETQYF.

CDR3 in DNA: TGTGCCTGGAGTACAGGGTTAACTGAAGCTTTCTTT. Amino acid sequence: CAWSTGLTEAFF. This chain connects TRBV30 to TRBJ1-1; a weak D match, TRBD1 (6 bases). This CDR3 is 12 amino acids long. With 2 bases removed from V and 5 bases from J, the gap between germline ends came to 9 bases. Germline CDR1 and CDR2: GTSNPN and SVGIG (reference sequence).

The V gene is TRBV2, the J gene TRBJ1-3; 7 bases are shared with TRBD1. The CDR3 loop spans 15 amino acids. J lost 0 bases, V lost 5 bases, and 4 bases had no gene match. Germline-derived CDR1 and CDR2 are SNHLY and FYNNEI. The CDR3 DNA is TGTGCCAGCAGTCCGACAGGGTCCTCTGGAAACACCATATATTTT. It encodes CASSPTGSSGNTIYF.

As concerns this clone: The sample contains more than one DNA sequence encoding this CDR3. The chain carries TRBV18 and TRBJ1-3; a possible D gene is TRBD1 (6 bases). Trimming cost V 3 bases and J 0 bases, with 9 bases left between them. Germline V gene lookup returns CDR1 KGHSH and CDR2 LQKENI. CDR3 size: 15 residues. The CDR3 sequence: CASSPVTGSGNTIYF. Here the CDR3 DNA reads TGTGCCAGCTCACCCGTGACAGGCTCTGGAAACACCATATATTTT.

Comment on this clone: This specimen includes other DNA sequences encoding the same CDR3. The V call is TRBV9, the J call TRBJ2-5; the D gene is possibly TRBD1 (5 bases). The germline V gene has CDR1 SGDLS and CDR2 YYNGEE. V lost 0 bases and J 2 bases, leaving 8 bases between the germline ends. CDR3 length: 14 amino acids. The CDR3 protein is CASSVATAQETQYF. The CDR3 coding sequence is TGTGCCAGCAGCGTAGCGACAGCACAAGAGACCCAGTACTTC.

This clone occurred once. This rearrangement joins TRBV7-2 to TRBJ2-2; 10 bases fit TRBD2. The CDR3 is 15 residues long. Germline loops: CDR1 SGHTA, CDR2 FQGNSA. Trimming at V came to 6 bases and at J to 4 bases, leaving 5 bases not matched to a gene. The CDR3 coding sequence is TGTGCCAGCAGGGCAAGACTAGCGGGCACCGGGGAGCTGTTTTTT. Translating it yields CASRARLAGTGELFF.

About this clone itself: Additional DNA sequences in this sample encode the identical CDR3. The DNA of the CDR3 is TGTGCCAGCAGCCTACGGACTAGCGGGGATGAGCAGTTCTTC. Protein: CASSLRTSGDEQFF. The V and J genes are TRBV7-9 and TRBJ2-1; 12 positions match TRBD2. Germline values: CDR1 SEHNR, CDR2 FQNEAQ (reference sequence). The length of the CDR3 is 14 residues. Trimming cost V 5 bases and J 8 bases; bases outside gene matches: 4.

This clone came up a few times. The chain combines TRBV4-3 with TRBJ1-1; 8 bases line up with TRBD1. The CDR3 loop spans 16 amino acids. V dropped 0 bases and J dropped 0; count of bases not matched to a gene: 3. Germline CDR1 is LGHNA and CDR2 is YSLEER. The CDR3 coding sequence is TGCGCCAGCAGCCAAGATCAGGGGGCGGTGAACACTGAAGCTTTCTTT. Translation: CASSQDQGAVNTEAFF.

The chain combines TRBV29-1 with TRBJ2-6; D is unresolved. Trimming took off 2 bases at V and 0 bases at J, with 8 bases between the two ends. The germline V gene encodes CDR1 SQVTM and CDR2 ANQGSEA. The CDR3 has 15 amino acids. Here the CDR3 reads CSVERLGSGANVLTF. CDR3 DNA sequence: TGCAGCGTTGAACGTTTGGGCTCTGGGGCCAACGTCCTGACTTTC. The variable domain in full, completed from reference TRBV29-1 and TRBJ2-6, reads SAVISQKPSRDICQRGTSLTIQCQVDSQVTMMFWYRQQPGQSLTLIATANQGSEATYESGFVIDKFPISRPNLTFSTLTVSNMSPEDSSIYLCSVERLGSGANVLTFGAGSRLTVL.

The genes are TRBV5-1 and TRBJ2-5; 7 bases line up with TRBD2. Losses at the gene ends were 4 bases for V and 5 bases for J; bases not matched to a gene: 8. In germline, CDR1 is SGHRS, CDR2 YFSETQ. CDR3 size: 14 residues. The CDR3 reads CASSGGLVRETQYF. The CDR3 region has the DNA TGCGCCAGCAGCGGCGGACTAGTCCGGGAGACCCAGTACTTC. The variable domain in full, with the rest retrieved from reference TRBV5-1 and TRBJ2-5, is KAGVTQTPRYLIKTRGQQVTLSCSPISGHRSVSWYQQTPGQGLQFLFEYFSETQRNKGNFPGRFSGRQFSNSRSEMNVSTLELGDSALYLCASSGGLVRETQYFGPGTRLLVL.

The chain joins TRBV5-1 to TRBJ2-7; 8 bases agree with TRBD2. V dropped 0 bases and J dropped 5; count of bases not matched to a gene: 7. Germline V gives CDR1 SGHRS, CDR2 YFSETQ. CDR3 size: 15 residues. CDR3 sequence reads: CASSLATGGANEQYF. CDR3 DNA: TGCGCCAGCAGCTTGGCCACCGGGGGGGCCAACGAGCAGTACTTC.